Listed here are 13 T cell receptor beta chains from one sample, sequenced in a study of T cells in women clearing cervical HPV infection. Produced via immunoSEQ multiplex PCR; TCRdb's table is partial and in-frame only. Its table lists roughly 28,000 clones. Material for sequencing was blood buffy coat. Receptor source: a woman between 18 and 69 years old with a cervical HPV16 infection that either progressed to CIN3+ or cleared (not recorded which).

About this clone: The read gets to within 3 residues of the CDR3 end, and the germline J gene fills in the rest. The chain joins TRBV6-1 to TRBJ2-3; D is unresolved. Germline CDR1 reads MNHNS; CDR2 reads SASEGT. The CDR3 runs to 14 residues. Trimming pared 3 bases from V and 3 bases from J, leaving 10 bases between. The sequenced part of the CDR3 DNA is TGTGCCAGCAGTGATTTCCTAGTGACAGATACG. This sequence encodes CASSDFLVTDT. The full-length CDR3 reads as CASSDFLVTDTQYF.

Concerning this clone: The CDR3 extends 3 residues past the end of the read, so its final part is completed from the germline J gene. V gene TRBV6-2 or TRBV6-3 combines with J gene TRBJ2-3; no clear D gene. This CDR3 is 14 amino acids long. Germline V gives CDR1 MNHEY, CDR2 SVGEGT. Trimming shortened V by 6 bases and J by 2 bases, and 12 bases separated the two germline ends. The CDR3 bases that were read are TGTGCCAGCAGCGCGGAAGAAATCACAGATACG. It translates to CASSAEEITDT. The CDR3, in full, reads CASSAEEITDTQYF.

The part of the CDR3 DNA that was read is TGTGCCAGCAGTGAAGAGACTAGCGGGAGTAATGAG. Protein product: CASSEETSGSNE. The entire CDR3 reads CASSEETSGSNEQFF. The chain uses TRBV6-4 and TRBJ2-1; 12 nucleotides match TRBD2. The CDR3 extends 3 residues past the end of the read, so its final part is completed from the germline J gene. After removal of 3 bases from V and 7 bases from J, the junction contained 4 bases not matched to a gene. Looked up from germline, CDR1 is MRHNA and CDR2 is SNTAGT. The CDR3 extends over 15 amino acids.

Worth noting for this clone: The sequenced fragment ends 3 residues before the CDR3 boundary, so the rest is inferred from the germline J gene. The rearrangement uses TRBV5-1 and TRBJ2-3, with 7 bases matching TRBD1. Germline values: CDR1 SGHRS, CDR2 YFSETQ. The trim removed 3 bases at V and 0 bases at J, leaving 7 bases unmatched. The CDR3 spans 16 residues. This CDR3 is CASSSWTGTSTDTQYF. Incomplete CDR3 DNA: TGCGCCAGCAGCTCCTGGACAGGAACTAGCACAGATACG.

On this clone itself: The read ends 3 residues shy of where the CDR3 ends; the end is completed using the germline J gene. Other nucleotide sequences from this sample produce the same CDR3. The rearrangement joins TRBV5-1 to TRBJ1-2; perhaps TRBD1 as D (6 bases). The CDR3 loop spans 12 amino acids. In germline, CDR1 is SGHRS, CDR2 YFSETQ. CDR3 residues: CASSAGRGGYTF. The CDR3 bases that were read are TGCGCCAGCAGCGCAGGGAGGGGGGGT.

Turning to this clone: The read ends 3 residues before the CDR3 terminus; that terminus is restored from the germline J gene. This chain connects TRBV29-1 to TRBJ1-3; TRBD1 matches 7 bases. The V gene's germline CDR1 is SQVTM and CDR2 ANQGSEA. The CDR3 covers 15 residues. Trimming at V came to 4 bases and at J to 3 bases, leaving 9 bases not matched to a gene. The CDR3 region is CSVGIGGTVGNTIYF. The sequenced CDR3 bases are TGCAGCGTTGGGATAGGTGGGACAGTTGGAAACACC. Full variable domain (missing parts from reference TRBV29-1 and TRBJ1-3): SAVISQKPSRDICQRGTSLTIQCQVDSQVTMMFWYRQQPGQSLTLIATANQGSEATYESGFVIDKFPISRPNLTFSTLTVSNMSPEDSSIYLCSVGIGGTVGNTIYFGEGSWLTVV.

Comment on this clone: The read terminates 3 residues before the CDR3 end, so the remaining end is supplied by the germline J gene. J is TRBJ2-1 and V is TRBV7-2; D not resolved. The CDR3 loop spans 15 amino acids. V was pared by 1 base and J by 3 bases, with 10 bases between. CDR1 and CDR2 from the germline V gene are SGHTA and FQGNSA. The CDR3: CASSLVGQSYNEQFF. The CDR3 DNA, read in part, is TGTGCCAGCAGCTTAGTGGGCCAGAGCTACAATGAG.

As regards this clone: From the germline J gene comes the end of the CDR3, since the read stops 3 residues before it. The chain has TRBV7-2 and TRBJ1-1, with D unresolved. V was clipped by 2 bases and J by 6 bases, with 13 bases between them. Germline assignment: CDR1 SGHTA and CDR2 FQGNSA. This CDR3 is 14 amino acids long. The CDR3 here is CASSLSGGSPEAFF. The sequenced part of the CDR3 DNA is TGTGCCAGCAGCTTAAGTGGAGGGTCGCCTGAA.

About this clone: The read ends 3 residues shy of where the CDR3 ends; the end is completed using the germline J gene. V gene TRBV12-3 or TRBV12-4 combines with J gene TRBJ2-2, with D perhaps TRBD2 (6 bases). V lost 4 bases and J 4 bases, leaving 13 bases between the germline ends. The CDR3 runs to 15 residues. The CDR3: CASSSQRAGTGELFF. CDR3 DNA, as far as it was read: TGTGCCAGCAGTTCCCAAAGAGCGGGCACCGGGGAG.

As for this clone: The read terminates 3 residues ahead of where the CDR3 ends, so the germline J gene completes it. The chain carries TRBV20-1 and TRBJ1-3, with 7 nucleotides matching TRBD1. The CDR3 covers 16 residues. The V segment lost 0 bases and the J segment 4 bases; nucleotides outside the gene matches: 9. CDR1 is DFQATT, CDR2 SNEGSKA, per germline (reference sequence). CDR3 sequence reads: CSARDVTGLNGNTIYF. The sequenced part of the CDR3 DNA is TGCAGTGCTAGAGATGTGACAGGGTTGAACGGAAACACC.

As concerns this clone: The read falls 3 residues short of the CDR3 end, and the missing part is taken from the germline J gene. The chain carries TRBV2 and TRBJ2-2; 7 nucleotides match TRBD1. Trimming removed 8 bases from V and 4 bases from J; junction bases left unmatched: 4. The CDR3 contains 13 residues. Germline lookup yields CDR1 SNHLY and CDR2 FYNNEI. The DNA read from the CDR3 is TGTGCCAGCGCCAGGGGGACCACCGGGGAG. This encodes CASARGTTGE. The CDR3 in its entirety is CASARGTTGELFF.

Of note for this clone: The observed sequence ends 3 residues before the CDR3 terminus, with the missing tail filled in from the germline J gene. The chain uses TRBV10-1 and TRBJ2-3; 7 nucleotides match TRBD1. This CDR3 is 14 amino acids long. The junction had 1 base not matched to a gene; V was cut back by 3 bases and J by 1 base. The germline V gene has CDR1 WNHNN and CDR2 SYGVQD (reference sequence). The sequenced part of the CDR3 DNA is TGCGCCAGCAGTGATACAGGGGGCACAGATACG. It is translated as CASSDTGGTDT. The entire CDR3 protein reads CASSDTGGTDTQYF.

With regard to this clone: The read ends 3 residues early relative to the CDR3; the germline J gene fills the gap. The V call is TRBV5-1, the J call TRBJ1-1; possibly TRBD1 for D (5 bases). Looked up from germline, CDR1 is SGHRS and CDR2 is YFSETQ. The CDR3 covers 15 residues. The CDR3 bases that were read are TGCGCCAGCAGCTTGGCCTCGGGGGGAATGGGAGAA. Translation gives CASSLASGGMGE. The entire CDR3 reads CASSLASGGMGEAFF.